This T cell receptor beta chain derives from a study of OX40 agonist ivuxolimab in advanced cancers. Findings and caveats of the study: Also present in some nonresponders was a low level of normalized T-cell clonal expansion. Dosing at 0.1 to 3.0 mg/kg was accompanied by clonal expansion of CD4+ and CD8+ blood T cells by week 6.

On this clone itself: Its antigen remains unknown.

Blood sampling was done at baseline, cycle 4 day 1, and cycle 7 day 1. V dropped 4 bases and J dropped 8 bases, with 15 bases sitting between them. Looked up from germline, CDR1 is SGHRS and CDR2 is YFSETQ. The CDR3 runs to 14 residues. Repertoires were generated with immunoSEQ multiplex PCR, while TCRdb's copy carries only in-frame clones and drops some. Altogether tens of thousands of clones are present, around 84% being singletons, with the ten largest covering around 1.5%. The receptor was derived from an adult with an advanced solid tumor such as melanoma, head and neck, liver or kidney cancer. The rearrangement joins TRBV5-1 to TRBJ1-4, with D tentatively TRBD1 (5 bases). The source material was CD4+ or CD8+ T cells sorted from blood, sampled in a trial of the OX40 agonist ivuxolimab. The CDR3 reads CASSPGTDGEKLFF. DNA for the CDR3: TGCGCCAGCAGCCCCGGGACCGACGGCGAAAAACTGTTTTTT. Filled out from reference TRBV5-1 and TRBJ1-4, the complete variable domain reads KAGVTQTPRYLIKTRGQQVTLSCSPISGHRSVSWYQQTPGQGLQFLFEYFSETQRNKGNFPGRFSGRQFSNSRSEMNVSTLELGDSALYLCASSPGTDGEKLFFGSGTQLSVL.